The 24 T cell receptor beta chains reported below all come from one sample, sequenced in a study of blood T cell repertoires in COVID-19. Assay: immunoSEQ multiplex PCR; the TCRdb copy retains only in-frame clones and omits some. Of tens of thousands of clones detected, about 90% appear once; the ten largest clones hold under 6%. The sample was peripheral blood. Receptors were obtained from a human donor in a cohort sampled during active COVID-19.

V usage is TRBV27 and J usage is TRBJ1-5; perhaps TRBD1 as D (6 bases). V was pared by 7 bases and J by 4 bases, with 14 bases between. This CDR3 has 14 amino acids. Germline-derived CDR1 and CDR2 are MNHEY and SMNVEV (reference sequence). The CDR3 reads CASMGWGQNQPQHF. Here the CDR3 DNA reads TGTGCCAGCATGGGCTGGGGGCAAAATCAGCCCCAGCATTTT.

The chain has TRBV5-6 and TRBJ1-5; tentatively, D is TRBD1 (5 bases). This CDR3 comprises 14 residues. Trimming shortened V by 4 bases and J by 1 base, and 9 bases separated the two germline ends. The germline CDR1 and CDR2 sequences are SGHDT and YYEEEE. Written as DNA, the CDR3 is TGTGCCAGCAGCGGGGGACTCAGCAATCAGCCCCAGCATTTT. Encoded protein: CASSGGLSNQPQHF.

CDR3 in amino acids: CSASTSGLYNEQFF. DNA of the CDR3: TGCAGTGCTAGTACTAGCGGGCTCTACAATGAGCAGTTCTTC. The genes are TRBV20-1 and TRBJ2-1; 9 bases are shared with TRBD2. This CDR3 has 14 residues. With 3 bases clipped from V and 3 bases from J, the junction kept 3 bases outside the gene matches. The germline gives CDR1 DFQATT, CDR2 SNEGSKA (reference sequence).

The chain couples TRBV19 to TRBJ2-4, with D possibly TRBD1 on 6 matching bases. This CDR3 is built from 15 residues. The V end was cut by 9 bases, the J end by 2 bases, with 17 bases between. CDR1 is LNHDA and CDR2 is SQIVND in the germline V gene (reference sequence). The CDR3 loop is CASGDPGTSKNIQYF. CDR3 sequence (DNA): TGTGCCAGCGGGGATCCCGGGACATCCAAAAACATTCAGTACTTC.

The chain employs TRBV7-2 and TRBJ2-3; D might be TRBD2 (5 bases). The V and J ends lost 3 bases and 0 bases respectively, with 7 bases between them. Per germline, CDR1 SGHTA and CDR2 FQGNSA. The CDR3 sequence is 14 residues long. The CDR3 sequence is CASSFGVSTDTQYF. Written as DNA, the CDR3 is TGTGCCAGCAGCTTCGGGGTTAGCACAGATACGCAGTATTTT.

The chain recombines TRBV2 with TRBJ2-7, with D possibly matching TRBD1 (5 bases). Germline V gene lookup returns CDR1 SNHLY and CDR2 FYNNEI. Trimming stripped 3 bases from V and 1 base from J, with 16 bases between. CDR3 length: 16 residues. The CDR3 DNA sequence: TGTGCCAGCAGTGAGGGTATGGGGCTAGGGTCCTACGAGCAGTACTTC. It is translated as CASSEGMGLGSYEQYF.

The V and J genes are TRBV28 and TRBJ2-3, with D uncertain. Germline CDR1 is MDHEN and CDR2 is SYDVKM. The CDR3 covers 15 residues. V was pared by 5 bases and J by 5 bases, with 17 bases between. The CDR3 is CASSDPSGRLDTQYF. In nucleotides, the CDR3 is TGTGCCAGCAGTGATCCCAGTGGTCGTTTAGATACGCAGTATTTT.

The chain is built from TRBV15 and TRBJ2-3; 7 bases are a match to TRBD1. The germline V gene encodes CDR1 LNHNV and CDR2 YYDKDF (reference sequence). This CDR3 is built from 16 residues. J was trimmed by 3 bases and V by 3 bases; bases with no gene match: 9. The CDR3 DNA follows: TGTGCCACCAGCAGGGGACAGCACGTGGGGACAGATACGCAGTATTTT. This codes for CATSRGQHVGTDTQYF.

The chain employs TRBV29-1 and TRBJ2-7; weak D call: TRBD2 (5 bases). The CDR3 contains 14 residues. Germline CDR1 is SQVTM and CDR2 is ANQGSEA. V gave up 7 bases and J gave up 0 bases, with 16 bases separating them. The CDR3 DNA reads as TGCAGCGGGTCAGAGGGTACCAACTCCTACGAGCAGTACTTC. Protein sequence: CSGSEGTNSYEQYF.

The chain combines TRBV28 with TRBJ1-1, with TRBD1 matching 8 bases. The CDR3 loop spans 15 amino acids. Germline loops: CDR1 MDHEN, CDR2 SYDVKM. The J segment lost 0 bases and the V segment lost 5 bases, leaving 5 bases of the junction unmatched. The CDR3 sequence is CASSPPGQVNTEAFF. The CDR3 DNA follows: TGTGCCAGCAGTCCCCCGGGACAGGTGAACACTGAAGCTTTCTTT.

In its sample, this clone was seen once. The rearrangement links TRBV30 to TRBJ2-5; a possible D gene is TRBD1 (5 bases). The germline V gene has CDR1 GTSNPN and CDR2 SVGIG (reference sequence). The CDR3 covers 16 residues. V gave up 0 bases and J gave up 1 base, with 15 bases separating them. DNA of the CDR3: TGTGCCTGGAGTGTACCCGCAGGGTGGGGCCAAGAGACCCAGTACTTC. This sequence encodes CAWSVPAGWGQETQYF.

J is TRBJ2-1 and V is TRBV19, with 9 bases identical to TRBD2. With V trimmed by 3 bases and J by 10 bases, 7 bases remained unmatched. This CDR3 is 14 amino acids long. Germline CDR1 reads LNHDA; CDR2 reads SQIVND (reference sequence). CDR3 sequence reads: CASSMGLAMEEQFF. CDR3 sequence (DNA): TGTGCCAGTAGTATGGGACTAGCTATGGAGGAGCAGTTCTTC.

The rearrangement joins TRBV7-3 to TRBJ2-2; a possible D gene is TRBD2 (6 bases). Germline loops: CDR1 SGHTA, CDR2 FQGTGA. V was clipped by 4 bases and J by 2 bases, with 11 bases between them. CDR3 length: 15 residues. The CDR3 DNA reads as TGTGCCAGCAGCTCCTCGGGGGACAACACCGGGGAGCTGTTTTTT. Translating it yields CASSSSGDNTGELFF.

The J gene is TRBJ2-3, the V gene TRBV30; 9 bases align to TRBD1. There are 15 residues in the CDR3. Per the germline V gene, CDR1 is GTSNPN and CDR2 is SVGIG (reference sequence). The ends lost 5 bases at V and 2 bases at J; junction bases unmatched: 8. Written as DNA, the CDR3 is TGTGCCTGGGGCCGGCGGGACAGGGACACAGATACGCAGTATTTT. Translated: CAWGRRDRDTDTQYF.

The chain employs TRBV27 and TRBJ2-7; no definite D call. CDR1 and CDR2 (germline): MNHEY, SMNVEV (reference sequence). The length of the CDR3 is 15 residues. V shed 5 bases and J shed 0 bases, with 14 bases lying between them. CDR3 loop: CASSHSPRTSYEQYF. Written as DNA, the CDR3 is TGTGCCAGCAGTCACAGTCCCCGAACCTCCTACGAGCAGTACTTC.

V and J are TRBV5-1 and TRBJ2-2, with 8 bases lining up with TRBD2. Germline-derived CDR1 and CDR2 are SGHRS and YFSETQ. Unmatched junction bases numbered 11, after V lost 5 bases and J lost 8 bases. This CDR3 comprises 15 residues. The CDR3 loop is CASSYSGTRSGELFF. The CDR3 DNA sequence: TGCGCCAGCAGTTATTCCGGGACTAGGTCTGGGGAGCTGTTTTTT.

This clone was found once. The V call is TRBV5-6, the J call TRBJ2-4; D possibly corresponds to TRBD1 (6 bases). Trimming took off 7 bases at V and 1 base at J, with 18 bases between the two ends. CDR1 SGHDT and CDR2 YYEEEE come from the germline V gene. There are 16 residues in the CDR3. Here the CDR3 DNA reads TGTGCCAGCGGTCACAGGGAATTTAAGGCCAAAAACATTCAGTACTTC. Translation gives CASGHREFKAKNIQYF.

This chain uses TRBV19 with TRBJ2-1, with 10 bases lining up with TRBD1. The trim removed 6 bases at V and 5 bases at J, leaving 7 bases unmatched. From germline, CDR1 is LNHDA and CDR2 SQIVND (reference sequence). The CDR3 loop spans 15 amino acids. CDR3 bases: TGTGCCAGTAGGACAGGGGGCGCCGCCCACAATGAGCAGTTCTTC. It translates to CASRTGGAAHNEQFF.

The chain is built from TRBV2 and TRBJ2-2, with 13 nucleotides matching TRBD2. Germline V gives CDR1 SNHLY, CDR2 FYNNEI. J gave up 10 bases and V 1 base, and 3 bases lay outside the gene matches. This CDR3 has 15 residues. CDR3 coding DNA: TGTGCCAGCAGTGAAGGGACTAGCGGGGGACCGGAGCTGTTTTTT. It codes for CASSEGTSGGPELFF.

This chain joins TRBV5-6 and TRBJ2-5; weak D call: TRBD1 (5 bases). The length of the CDR3 is 13 residues. V was pared by 4 bases and J by 3 bases, with 10 bases between. Germline loops: CDR1 SGHDT, CDR2 YYEEEE. This chain's CDR3 is CASSPTAEETQYF. CDR3 bases: TGTGCCAGCAGCCCGACAGCTGAAGAGACCCAGTACTTC.

This clone was found a few times. The chain carries TRBV27 and TRBJ2-7, with 7 bases that match TRBD2. The CDR3 has 16 residues. The ends lost 4 bases at V and 0 bases at J; junction bases unmatched: 9. Germline lookup yields CDR1 MNHEY and CDR2 SMNVEV (reference sequence). CDR3 protein: CASSSILATISYEQYF. The CDR3 DNA follows: TGTGCCAGCAGTTCAATACTAGCGACAATCTCCTACGAGCAGTACTTC.

V is TRBV7-2 and J is TRBJ1-6; maybe TRBD1 (6 bases). Germline V CDR1 and CDR2: SGHTA, FQGNSA. The V gene lost 1 base and the J gene lost 7 bases, with 11 bases spanning the gap. The CDR3 runs 15 residues. CDR3 in amino acids: CASSLVATGNSPLHF. CDR3 nucleotides: TGTGCCAGCAGCTTAGTCGCGACAGGCAATTCACCCCTCCACTTT.

The J gene is TRBJ1-1, the V gene TRBV19; D perhaps matches TRBD1 (6 bases). This CDR3 spans 15 amino acids. Germline V gives CDR1 LNHDA, CDR2 SQIVND (reference sequence). The germline V and J ends were trimmed by 6 bases and 4 bases, with 18 bases remaining between them. CDR3 region: CASRAQQGEGTEAFF. The CDR3 region has the DNA TGTGCCAGTAGGGCGCAACAGGGCGAAGGCACTGAAGCTTTCTTT.

The V call is TRBV7-8, the J call TRBJ2-2; 12 bases map to TRBD2. CDR1 SGHVS and CDR2 FQNEAQ come from the germline V gene. CDR3 length: 15 amino acids. The J segment lost 5 bases and the V segment lost 5 bases, leaving 3 bases of the junction unmatched. The CDR3 reads CASSQTSGGTGELFF. The CDR3 DNA sequence: TGTGCCAGCAGCCAGACTAGCGGGGGAACCGGGGAGCTGTTTTTT.